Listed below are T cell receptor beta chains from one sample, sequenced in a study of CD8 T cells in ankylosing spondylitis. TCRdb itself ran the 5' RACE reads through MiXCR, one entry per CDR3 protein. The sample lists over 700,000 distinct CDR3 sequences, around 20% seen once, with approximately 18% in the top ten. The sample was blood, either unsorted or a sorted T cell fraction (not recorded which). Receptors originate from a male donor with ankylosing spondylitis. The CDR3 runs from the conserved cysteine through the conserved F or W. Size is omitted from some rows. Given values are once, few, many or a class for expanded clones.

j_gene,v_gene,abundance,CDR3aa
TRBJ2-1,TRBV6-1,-,CASSPAGDGPYNEQFF
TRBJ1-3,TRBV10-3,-,CAISEPGNSGNTIYF
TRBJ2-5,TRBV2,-,CASRPDSTETQYF
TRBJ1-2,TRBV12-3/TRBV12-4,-,CASSYSNYGYTF
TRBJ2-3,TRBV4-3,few,CASSQVGTFDTQYF
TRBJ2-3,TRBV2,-,CASSPQSGGRTDTQYF
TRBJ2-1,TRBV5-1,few,CASRTDVDNDQFF
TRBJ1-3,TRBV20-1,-,CSGSDSSGNTIYF
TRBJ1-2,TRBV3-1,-,CASSQERIPYGYTF
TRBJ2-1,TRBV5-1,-,CASSLGQFYNEQFF
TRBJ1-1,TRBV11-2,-,CASSLDEGSGAEAFF
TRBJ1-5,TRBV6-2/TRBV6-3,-,CASSFSGPRQPQHF
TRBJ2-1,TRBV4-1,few,CASSHPKGAGVLREQFF
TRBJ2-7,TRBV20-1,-,CSAEEPTRTYEQYF